This T cell receptor beta chain is from a study of technical replicates of blood from a few donors. TCRdb keeps only in-frame clones here, not all; method: immunoSEQ multiplex PCR. The table lists roughly 76,000 clones, 85% to 95% of them singletons, with under 0.5% in the top ten. CDR3 length equals 13 residues. Trimming took 7 bases from V and 7 from J, leaving 15 bases between them. Germline assignment: CDR1 SGHDT and CDR2 YYEEEE. This chain uses TRBV5-6 with TRBJ2-1; D is unresolved. The specimen was T cells isolated from PBMCs. The source of this sequence is a human donor in good health. In DNA, the CDR3 is TGTGCCAGCGGCCCGGGTTCGGTGAATGAGCAGTTCTTC. Its protein product is CASGPGSVNEQFF.